A selection of T cell receptor beta chains follows, all from one sample in a study of blood T cells in healthy people across ages. TCRdb reprocessed the 5' RACE reads with MiXCR, giving one entry per CDR3 protein. The sample includes hundreds of thousands of distinct CDR3 sequences, about 32% of them seen just once. Material for sequencing was blood. These receptors were obtained from a woman of 80 years or more in good health. CDR3s include the opening cysteine and the closing phenylalanine or tryptophan. A D gene is named only where the DNA matches it firmly. The listing skips clone size in some rows; elsewhere it reads once, few, many or a size class.

TRBJ2-5 NA TRBV5-8 few CASSLVPSGEQYF TGTGCCAGCAGCTTGGTGCCCTCGGGGGAGCAGTACTTC
TRBJ2-6 NA TRBV20-1 many CSARDLRGPGANVLTF TGCAGTGCTAGAGATCTCCGGGGGCCTGGGGCCAACGTCCTGACTTTC
TRBJ2-7 NA TRBV28 NA CASSRANREQYF TGTGCCAGCAGCCGGGCTAACCGAGAGCAGTACTTC
TRBJ2-1 NA TRBV7-9 NA CASSPTPSSSHNEQFF TGTGCCAGCAGCCCCACCCCCAGTAGCTCCCACAATGAGCAGTTCTTC
TRBJ2-3 TRBD2 TRBV7-2 NA CASSFWGGLGTDTQYF TGTGCCAGCAGCTTTTGGGGGGGGTTAGGTACAGATACGCAGTATTTT
TRBJ2-3 NA TRBV6-1 NA CACSDSTDTQYF TGTGCCTGCAGTGACTCTACAGATACGCAGTATTTT
TRBJ1-1 NA TRBV6-1 NA CASRNDLIGTEAFF TGTGCCAGCAGGAACGACCTGATCGGTACTGAAGCTTTCTTT
TRBJ2-1 NA TRBV15 many CATSRDPLRTVNNEQFF TGTGCCACCAGCAGAGATCCCCTCCGGACAGTTAACAATGAGCAGTTCTTC
TRBJ2-3 TRBD2 TRBV5-6 many CASSQLAAGADTQYF TGTGCCAGCAGCCAACTAGCGGCGGGGGCAGATACGCAGTATTTT
TRBJ2-7 NA TRBV9 NA CASSKTSWGEQYF TGTGCCAGCAGCAAGACCTCTTGGGGGGAGCAGTACTTC
TRBJ1-4 NA TRBV29-1 NA CSVLGTDATNEKLFF TGCAGCGTTCTTGGGACCGATGCAACTAATGAAAAACTGTTTTTT
TRBJ2-7 NA TRBV20-1 many CSAIRDNSYEQYF TGCAGTGCTATCCGGGACAACTCCTACGAGCAGTACTTC
TRBJ1-5 TRBD1 TRBV30 NA CAWGTGMSNQPQHF TGTGCCTGGGGGACAGGGATGAGCAATCAGCCCCAGCATTTT
TRBJ1-6 NA TRBV14 NA CASSQLTDRLYNSPLHF TGTGCCAGCAGCCAATTGACCGACCGCCTCTATAATTCACCCCTCCACTTT
TRBJ1-5 TRBD1 TRBV6-2/TRBV6-3 many CATRQTGAKRQPQHF TGTGCCACCCGACAGACAGGGGCTAAGCGTCAGCCCCAGCATTTT
TRBJ1-2 TRBD1 TRBV15 NA CATSRDRPTGSGYGYTF TGTGCCACCAGCAGAGATCGGCCGACAGGGAGCGGCTATGGCTACACCTTC
TRBJ1-1 NA TRBV7-2 many CASSYVSGRLGNTEAFF TGTGCCAGCAGCTATGTTTCTGGGAGGCTAGGGAACACTGAAGCTTTCTTT
TRBJ2-1 TRBD2 TRBV14 NA CASSPLLAGGDNEQFF TGTGCCAGCAGCCCGCTACTAGCGGGGGGAGACAATGAGCAGTTCTTC
TRBJ2-7 TRBD2 TRBV4-2 NA CASSQPPTSGIYEQYF TGTGCCAGCAGCCAACCGCCGACTAGCGGGATCTACGAGCAGTACTTC
TRBJ2-3 TRBD2 TRBV7-2 many CASVAGVSTDTQYF TGTGCCAGCGTAGCGGGGGTTAGCACAGATACGCAGTATTTT
TRBJ1-1 NA TRBV5-6 NA CASSYPGGGAEAFF TGTGCCAGCAGCTATCCTGGGGGAGGCGCTGAAGCTTTCTTT
TRBJ1-2 NA TRBV7-9 NA CASSLEGAVGGYTF TGTGCCAGCAGCCTTGAGGGCGCGGTGGGTGGCTACACCTTC
TRBJ2-1 NA TRBV7-9 many CASNEGLPGHNNEQFF TGTGCCAGCAATGAGGGACTCCCGGGACATAACAATGAGCAGTTCTTC
TRBJ2-5 TRBD2 TRBV7-2 many CASSLEAGGQETQYF TGTGCCAGCAGCTTAGAAGCGGGGGGTCAAGAGACCCAGTACTTC
TRBJ1-1 NA TRBV20-1 NA CSARDGRARESSTEAFF TGCAGTGCTAGAGATGGAAGGGCCAGGGAGTCGAGCACTGAAGCTTTCTTT
TRBJ2-1 NA TRBV5-1 NA CASTSAGPSYNEQFF TGCGCCAGCACATCGGCGGGCCCCTCGTACAATGAGCAGTTCTTC
TRBJ2-3 NA TRBV5-1 NA CACSLRRARTDTQYF TGCGCCTGCAGCTTGAGGAGGGCCCGCACAGATACGCAGTATTTT
TRBJ1-3 NA TRBV29-1 NA CSALGDYSGNTIYF TGCAGCGCCCTGGGAGACTACTCTGGAAACACCATATATTTT
TRBJ2-6 TRBD1 TRBV9 many CASSAGTGGLSGANVLTF TGTGCCAGCAGCGCGGGGACAGGGGGCCTCTCTGGGGCCAACGTCCTGACTTTC
TRBJ1-5 NA TRBV9 NA CASSVGGEQPQHF TGTGCCAGCAGCGTGGGGGGGGAACAGCCCCAGCATTTT
TRBJ2-1 NA TRBV3-1 NA CASSHRVSYNEQFF TGTGCCAGCAGCCATCGGGTTTCCTACAATGAGCAGTTCTTC
TRBJ2-4 TRBD2 TRBV20-1 NA CRASGGAREQYF TGCAGGGCTAGCGGGGGGGCACGGGAGCAGTACTTC
TRBJ2-5 NA TRBV9 many CASSTRDAQENQYF TGTGCCAGCAGCACCCGGGACGCACAAGAGAACCAGTACTTC
TRBJ1-5 NA TRBV12-3/TRBV12-4 many CASSLYRDQPQHF TGTGCCAGCAGTTTATACCGGGATCAGCCCCAGCATTTT
TRBJ2-1 TRBD2 TRBV7-8 many CASSLSGGKWQFF TGTGCCAGCAGCTTAAGCGGGGGTAAGTGGCAGTTCTTC
TRBJ1-4 NA TRBV6-5 many CASSEMRQPNEKLFF TGTGCCAGCAGCGAGATGCGGCAGCCTAATGAAAAACTGTTTTTT
TRBJ2-5 NA TRBV9 many CASSVGGPETQYF TGTGCCAGCAGCGTAGGGGGGCCGGAGACCCAGTACTTC
TRBJ2-7 TRBD2 TRBV11-1 many CASSPNSGISYEQYF TGTGCCAGCAGCCCGAACAGCGGGATCTCCTACGAGCAGTACTTC
TRBJ1-5 NA TRBV20-1 many CSARTLGNQPQHF TGCAGTGCCAGGACCCTGGGCAATCAGCCCCAGCATTTT
TRBJ2-7 NA TRBV15 many CATSRVGPSEQYF TGTGCCACCAGCAGAGTAGGGCCCTCCGAGCAGTACTTC
TRBJ2-3 NA TRBV20-1 many CSARALTGTDTQYF TGCAGTGCTAGGGCCCTCACAGGGACAGATACGCAGTATTTT
TRBJ2-7 TRBD2 TRBV12-3/TRBV12-4 few CASSRGTSGASPYEQYF TGTGCCAGCAGTCGTGGGACTAGCGGGGCGTCTCCCTACGAGCAGTACTTC
TRBJ2-4 NA TRBV30 few CASPRAGTAGGQYF TGTGCCTCCCCCAGGGCGGGGACAGCCGGAGGGCAGTACTTC
TRBJ1-5 TRBD1 TRBV7-9 many CASSTAGQGNNQPQHF TGTGCCAGCAGCACGGCGGGACAGGGGAACAATCAGCCCCAGCATTTT
TRBJ1-1 NA TRBV6-1 once CASSEVAFYRLEMNTETFF TGTGCCAGCAGTGAAGTGGCTTTTTATCGTCTGGAGATGAACACTGAAACTTTCTTT
TRBJ1-2 TRBD1 TRBV6-6 many CASSRPTGGGYGYTF TGTGCCAGCAGTCGACCGACAGGGGGCGGCTATGGCTACACCTTC
TRBJ2-3 NA TRBV4-3 many CASSQDWDQNTDTQYF TGCGCCAGCAGCCAAGATTGGGACCAAAACACAGATACGCAGTATTTT
TRBJ2-1 NA TRBV3-1 NA CASSQESGSGKETQFF TGTGCCAGCAGCCAAGAGTCCGGGAGCGGCAAGGAGACCCAGTTCTTC
TRBJ2-2 NA TRBV5-1 many CASSAGPNTGELFF TGCGCCAGCAGCGCCGGACCGAACACCGGGGAGCTGTTTTTT
TRBJ1-2 TRBD1 TRBV18 few CASSPPRTGAGYGYTF TGTGCCAGCTCACCACCCAGGACAGGGGCTGGGTATGGCTACACCTTC